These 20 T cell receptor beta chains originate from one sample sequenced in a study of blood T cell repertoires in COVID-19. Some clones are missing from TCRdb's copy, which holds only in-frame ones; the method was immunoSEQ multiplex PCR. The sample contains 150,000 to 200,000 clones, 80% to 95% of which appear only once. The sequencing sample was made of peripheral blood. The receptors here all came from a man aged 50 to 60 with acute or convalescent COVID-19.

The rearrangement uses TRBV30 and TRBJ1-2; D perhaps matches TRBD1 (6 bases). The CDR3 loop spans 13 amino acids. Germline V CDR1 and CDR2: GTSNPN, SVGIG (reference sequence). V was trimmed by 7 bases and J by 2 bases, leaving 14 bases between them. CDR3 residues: CASYPGENYGYTF. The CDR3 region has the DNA TGTGCCTCCTACCCAGGGGAGAACTATGGCTACACCTTC.

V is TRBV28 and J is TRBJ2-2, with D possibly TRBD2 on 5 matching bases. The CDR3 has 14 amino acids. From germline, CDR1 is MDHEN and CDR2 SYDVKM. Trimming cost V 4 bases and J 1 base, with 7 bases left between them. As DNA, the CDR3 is TGTGCCAGCAGTTACGGAGGGAACACCGGGGAGCTGTTTTTT. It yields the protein CASSYGGNTGELFF.

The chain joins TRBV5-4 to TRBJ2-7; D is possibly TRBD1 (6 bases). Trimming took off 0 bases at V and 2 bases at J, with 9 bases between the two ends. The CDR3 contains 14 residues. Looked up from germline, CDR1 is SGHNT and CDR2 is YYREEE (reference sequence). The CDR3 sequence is CASSLGDTTYEQYF. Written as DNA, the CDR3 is TGTGCCAGCAGCTTGGGGGACACCACCTACGAGCAGTACTTC.

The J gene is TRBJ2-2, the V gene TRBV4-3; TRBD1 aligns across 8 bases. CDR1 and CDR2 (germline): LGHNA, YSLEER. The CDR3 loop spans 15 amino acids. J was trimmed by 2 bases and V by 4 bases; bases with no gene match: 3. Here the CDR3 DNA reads TGCGCCAGCAGCCCCCAGGGGGCCAACACCGGGGAGCTGTTTTTT. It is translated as CASSPQGANTGELFF.

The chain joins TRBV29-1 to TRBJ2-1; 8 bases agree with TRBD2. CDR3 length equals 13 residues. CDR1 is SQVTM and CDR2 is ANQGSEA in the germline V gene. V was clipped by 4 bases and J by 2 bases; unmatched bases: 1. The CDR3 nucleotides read TGCAGCGTTGGCGGGAGGACCTACAATGAGCAGTTCTTC. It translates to CSVGGRTYNEQFF.

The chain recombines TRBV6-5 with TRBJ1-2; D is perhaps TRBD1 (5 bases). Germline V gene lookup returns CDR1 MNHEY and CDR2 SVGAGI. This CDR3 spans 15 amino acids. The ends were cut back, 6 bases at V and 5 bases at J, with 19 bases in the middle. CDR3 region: CASRRDSDGTYGYTF. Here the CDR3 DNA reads TGTGCCAGCAGACGGGACTCGGACGGTACTTATGGCTACACCTTC.

The CDR3 DNA reads TGTGCCAGCAGCCCCCTAATGGCGGGGGGGAACACCGGGGAGCTGTTTTTT. This gives the protein CASSPLMAGGNTGELFF. The rearrangement uses TRBV3-1 (or the pseudogene TRBV3-2) and TRBJ2-2; the match to TRBD2 covers 8 bases. Germline V gives CDR1 LGHDT, CDR2 YNNKEL (reference sequence). V was clipped by 4 bases and J by 1 base; unmatched bases: 8. The CDR3 is 17 amino acids.

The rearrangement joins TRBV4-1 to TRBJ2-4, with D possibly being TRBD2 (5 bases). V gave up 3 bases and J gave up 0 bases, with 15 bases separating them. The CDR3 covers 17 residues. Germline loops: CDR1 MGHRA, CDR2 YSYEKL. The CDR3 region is CASSHVVSGLAKNIQYF. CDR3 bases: TGCGCCAGCAGCCATGTCGTGAGCGGACTAGCCAAAAACATTCAGTACTTC.

In nucleotides, the CDR3 is TGTGCCAGCAGCCAAGATTATTACGAGCAGTACTTC. This translates into CASSQDYYEQYF. V gene TRBV3-1 (or the pseudogene TRBV3-2) combines with J gene TRBJ2-7; D uncertain. Looked up from germline, CDR1 is LGHDT and CDR2 is YNNKEL (reference sequence). Trimming removed 0 bases from V and 4 bases from J, with 4 bases in between. The CDR3 extends over 12 amino acids.

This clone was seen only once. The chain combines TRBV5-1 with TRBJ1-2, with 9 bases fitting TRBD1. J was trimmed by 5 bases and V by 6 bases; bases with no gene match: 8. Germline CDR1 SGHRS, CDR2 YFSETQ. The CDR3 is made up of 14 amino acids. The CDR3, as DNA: TGCGCCAGCAACCCGGACAGGGGTGTATATGGCTACACCTTC. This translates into CASNPDRGVYGYTF.

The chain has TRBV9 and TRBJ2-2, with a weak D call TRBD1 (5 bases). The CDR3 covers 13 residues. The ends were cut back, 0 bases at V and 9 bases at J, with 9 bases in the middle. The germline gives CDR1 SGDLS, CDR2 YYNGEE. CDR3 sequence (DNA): TGTGCCAGCAGCGTAGTGTGGGGCCGGGAGCTGTTTTTT. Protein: CASSVVWGRELFF.

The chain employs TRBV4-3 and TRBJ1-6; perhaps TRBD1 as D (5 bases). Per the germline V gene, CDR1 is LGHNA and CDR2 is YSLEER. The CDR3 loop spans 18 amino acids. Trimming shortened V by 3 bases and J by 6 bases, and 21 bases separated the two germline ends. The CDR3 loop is CASSQDPKQELSNSPLHF. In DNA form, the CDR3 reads TGCGCCAGCAGCCAGGACCCTAAACAGGAGTTGTCTAATTCACCCCTCCACTTT.

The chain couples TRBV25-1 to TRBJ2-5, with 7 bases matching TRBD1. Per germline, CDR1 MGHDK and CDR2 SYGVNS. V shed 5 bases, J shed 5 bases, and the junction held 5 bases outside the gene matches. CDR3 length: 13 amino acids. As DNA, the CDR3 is TGTGCCAGCAGTTTAGGGGGCGGGGAGACCCAGTACTTC. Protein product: CASSLGGGETQYF.

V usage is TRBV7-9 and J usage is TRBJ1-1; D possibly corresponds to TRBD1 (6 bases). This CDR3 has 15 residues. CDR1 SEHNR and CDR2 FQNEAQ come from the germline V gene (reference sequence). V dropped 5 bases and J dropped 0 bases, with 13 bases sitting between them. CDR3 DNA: TGTGCCAGCAGCGTAGGGACATCCATGAACACTGAAGCTTTCTTT. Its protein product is CASSVGTSMNTEAFF.

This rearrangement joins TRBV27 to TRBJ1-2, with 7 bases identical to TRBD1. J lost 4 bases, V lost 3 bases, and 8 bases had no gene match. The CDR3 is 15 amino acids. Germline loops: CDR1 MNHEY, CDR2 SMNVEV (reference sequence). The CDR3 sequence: CASSLAPGQLYGYTF. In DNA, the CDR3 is TGTGCCAGCAGTTTGGCACCGGGACAGCTCTATGGCTACACCTTC.

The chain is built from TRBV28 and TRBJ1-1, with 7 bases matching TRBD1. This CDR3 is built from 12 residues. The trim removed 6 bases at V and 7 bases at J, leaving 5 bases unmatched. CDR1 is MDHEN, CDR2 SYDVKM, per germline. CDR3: CASRRQGVEAFF. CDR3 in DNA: TGTGCCAGCAGAAGACAGGGCGTTGAAGCTTTCTTT.

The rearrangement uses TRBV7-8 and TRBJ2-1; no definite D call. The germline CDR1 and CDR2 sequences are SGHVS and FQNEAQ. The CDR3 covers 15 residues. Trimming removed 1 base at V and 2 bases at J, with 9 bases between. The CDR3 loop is CASSLGSITYNEQFF. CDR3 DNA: TGTGCCAGCAGCTTAGGCAGTATCACCTACAATGAGCAGTTCTTC.

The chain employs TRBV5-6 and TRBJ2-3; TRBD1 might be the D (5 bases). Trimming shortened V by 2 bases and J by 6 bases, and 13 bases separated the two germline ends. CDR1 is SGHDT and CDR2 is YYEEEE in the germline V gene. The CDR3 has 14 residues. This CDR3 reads CASSFPQGGDTQYF. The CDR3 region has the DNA TGTGCCAGCAGCTTTCCTCAGGGCGGCGATACGCAGTATTTT.

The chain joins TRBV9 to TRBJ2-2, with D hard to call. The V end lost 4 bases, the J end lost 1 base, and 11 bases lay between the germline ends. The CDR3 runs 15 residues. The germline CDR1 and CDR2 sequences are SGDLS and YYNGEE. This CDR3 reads CASSTRHQNTGELFF. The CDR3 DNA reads TGTGCCAGCAGCACGCGACACCAGAACACCGGGGAGCTGTTTTTT.

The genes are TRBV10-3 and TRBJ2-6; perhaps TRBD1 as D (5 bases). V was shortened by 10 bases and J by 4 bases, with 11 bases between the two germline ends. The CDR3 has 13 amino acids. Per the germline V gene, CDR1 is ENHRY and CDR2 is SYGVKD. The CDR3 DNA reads TGTGCCACACAGGTTGCCGGGGCCAACGTCCTGACTTTC. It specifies CATQVAGANVLTF.